The 5 T cell receptor beta chains in this list originate from one sample, sequenced in a study of shared clonotypes between healthy human individuals. Repertoires were generated with immunoSEQ multiplex PCR, while TCRdb's copy carries only in-frame clones and drops some. Of around 750,000 clones in the sample, approximately 74% were seen once. The specimen sequenced was memory CD4+ T cells sorted from blood. Described subset: CD45RA-negative fraction. These receptors all come from a woman in her 30s in good health.

The CDR3 DNA reads TGCATCAGAGAGCGGTGGCTAGCGGGGAAGCTCTACGAGCAGTACTTC. Its translation is CIRERWLAGKLYEQYF. This chain joins TRBV29-1 and TRBJ2-7; 9 bases match TRBD2. This CDR3 has 16 residues. The germline V gene has CDR1 SQVTM and CDR2 ANQGSEA.

As concerns this clone: Other DNA sequences in the same sample also yield this CDR3. The chain links TRBV2 to TRBJ2-7; 10 bases match TRBD2. The CDR3 spans 16 residues. Germline assignment: CDR1 SNHLY and CDR2 FYNNEI. The junction had 6 bases not matched to a gene; V was cut back by 4 bases and J by 0 bases. The CDR3 protein is CASSGIGTSVSYEQYF. The CDR3 region has the DNA TGTGCCAGCAGTGGTATAGGGACTAGCGTCTCCTACGAGCAGTACTTC.

This clone was observed once. Other DNA sequences of this sample code for an identical CDR3. This chain joins TRBV29-1 and TRBJ2-7; possible D gene TRBD1, 6 bases. The CDR3 has 13 residues. Trimming took off 5 bases at V and 1 base at J, with 12 bases between the two ends. Germline loops: CDR1 SQVTM, CDR2 ANQGSEA. In nucleotides, the CDR3 is TGCAGCGTTCAAATCGACAGGTCCTACGAGCAGTACTTC. Translation gives CSVQIDRSYEQYF.

This clone was seen a handful of times. The rearrangement joins TRBV18 to TRBJ2-1, with D possibly being TRBD2 (6 bases). V lost 8 bases, J lost 9 bases, and 14 bases lay in between. Germline V gives CDR1 KGHSH, CDR2 LQKENI. The CDR3 has 12 residues. CDR3 protein: CASSEWGGEQFF. CDR3 in DNA: TGTGCCAGCAGTGAATGGGGAGGTGAGCAGTTCTTC.

This clone has more than one count but fewer than ten. The sample has other DNA sequences that encode this CDR3 too. This chain joins TRBV10-2 and TRBJ2-7; D is possibly TRBD1 (6 bases). Germline lookup yields CDR1 WSHSY and CDR2 SAAADI. The CDR3 loop spans 13 amino acids. V lost 0 bases to trimming and J lost 7 bases, with 10 bases between them. CDR3 bases: TGCGCCAGCAGTGAGTCAGGGGGACGGGAGCAGTACTTC. Translated: CASSESGGREQYF.